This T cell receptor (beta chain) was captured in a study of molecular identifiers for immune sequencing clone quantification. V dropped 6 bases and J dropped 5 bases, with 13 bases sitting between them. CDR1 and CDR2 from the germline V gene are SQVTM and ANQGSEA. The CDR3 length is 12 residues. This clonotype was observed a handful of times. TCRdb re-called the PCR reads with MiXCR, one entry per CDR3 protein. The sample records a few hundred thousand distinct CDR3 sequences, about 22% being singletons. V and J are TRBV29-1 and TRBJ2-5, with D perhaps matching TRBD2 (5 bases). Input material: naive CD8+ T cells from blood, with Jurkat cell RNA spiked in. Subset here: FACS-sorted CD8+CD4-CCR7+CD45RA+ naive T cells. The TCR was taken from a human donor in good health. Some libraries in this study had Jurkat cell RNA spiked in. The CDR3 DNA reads TGCAGCGTCGGAACTAGGTGGGAGACCCAGTACTTC. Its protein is CSVGTRWETQYF. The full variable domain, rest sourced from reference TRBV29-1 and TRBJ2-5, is SAVISQKPSRDICQRGTSLTIQCQVDSQVTMMFWYRQQPGQSLTLIATANQGSEATYESGFVIDKFPISRPNLTFSTLTVSNMSPEDSSIYLCSVGTRWETQYFGPGTRLLVL.